The 17 T cell receptor beta chains below come from one sample, sequenced in a study of T cell clonotyping in hematopoietic cell transplantation. TCRdb's table, derived via immunoSEQ multiplex PCR, lists solely in-frame clones and lacks some. The sample holds fewer than 40,000 clones; over 70% are singletons and the top ten take approximately 2%. Sample: peripheral blood mononuclear cells. Receptor source: a woman aged 40 to 50 in good health. Some clones in this sample may be carry-over from other donors' samples.

This clone was found once. V and J are TRBV4-2 and TRBJ1-4; no firm D call. The CDR3 is 13 residues long. Germline values: CDR1 LGHNA, CDR2 YNFKEQ. V lost 4 bases, J lost 8 bases, and 11 bases lay in between. In nucleotides, the CDR3 is TGTGCCAGCAGCCTTATTGGGCAAGAAAAACTGTTTTTT. Translation: CASSLIGQEKLFF.

This chain connects TRBV19 to TRBJ1-2; D is unclear. V lost 3 bases and J lost 2, with 13 bases in between. Germline CDR1 and CDR2: LNHDA and SQIVND (reference sequence). This CDR3 spans 15 amino acids. The CDR3: CASSMDWRTNYGYTF. The CDR3 bases are TGTGCCAGTAGTATGGACTGGCGTACGAACTATGGCTACACCTTC.

The V gene is TRBV14, the J gene TRBJ1-4; 10 bases line up with TRBD1. The germline CDR1 and CDR2 sequences are SGHDN and FVKESK. V shed 6 bases and J 7 bases; nucleotides not matched to a gene: 5. The CDR3 sequence is 14 residues long. CDR3 loop: CASRVGQGGEKLFF. CDR3 in DNA: TGTGCCAGCAGGGTTGGACAGGGGGGTGAAAAACTGTTTTTT.

The chain employs TRBV27 and TRBJ2-7, with TRBD2 identical over 7 bases. CDR3 size: 15 residues. Losses at the gene ends were 5 bases for V and 4 bases for J; bases not matched to a gene: 11. Germline lookup yields CDR1 MNHEY and CDR2 SMNVEV (reference sequence). The CDR3, as DNA: TGTGCCAGCAGTACCTGGGAGGGCCGGTCTTACGAGCAGTACTTC. Amino acids: CASSTWEGRSYEQYF.

The J gene is TRBJ2-3, the V gene TRBV7-9; 8 bases align to TRBD2. CDR1 and CDR2 from the germline V gene are SEHNR and FQNEAQ (reference sequence). The ends lost 2 bases at V and 6 bases at J; junction bases unmatched: 7. The CDR3 is made up of 15 amino acids. CDR3 residues: CASSLRTSYADTQYF. The DNA for the CDR3 is TGTGCCAGCAGCTTACGGACTAGCTATGCGGATACGCAGTATTTT. The whole variable domain, remainder taken from reference TRBV7-9 and TRBJ2-3, is DTGVSQNPRHKITKRGQNVTFRCDPISEHNRLYWYRQTLGQGPEFLTYFQNEAQLEKSRLLSDRFSAERPKGSFSTLEIQRTEQGDSAMYLCASSLRTSYADTQYFGPGTRLTVL.

The genes are TRBV7-3 and TRBJ2-5; TRBD2 might be the D (6 bases). This CDR3 is built from 14 residues. CDR1 is SGHTA and CDR2 is FQGTGA in the germline V gene. V lost 0 bases to trimming and J lost 7 bases, with 12 bases between them. CDR3 sequence reads: CASSLTREEGTQYF. The CDR3 DNA reads as TGTGCCAGCAGCTTAACTAGGGAGGAGGGGACCCAGTACTTC.

The chain uses TRBV6-5 and TRBJ1-5, with 9 bases identical to TRBD1. Trimming took 7 bases from V and 4 from J; bases not matched to a gene: 8. Germline assignment: CDR1 MNHEY and CDR2 SVGAGI. The CDR3 spans 15 residues. Here the CDR3 reads CASTADRGINQPQHF. The CDR3 DNA sequence: TGTGCCAGCACCGCCGACAGGGGGATAAATCAGCCCCAGCATTTT.

The chain joins TRBV2 to TRBJ2-7, with 7 bases identical to TRBD1. The CDR3 spans 14 residues. CDR1 and CDR2 (germline): SNHLY, FYNNEI. V shed 7 bases and J 7 bases; nucleotides not matched to a gene: 13. The CDR3 DNA follows: TGTGCCAGCAAGCAAAGGGGGCAGGGTAGTGAGCAGTACTTC. Residues: CASKQRGQGSEQYF.

The V and J genes are TRBV19 and TRBJ2-3; no clear D. Between the trimmed V and J ends, which lost 7 bases and 2 bases, there was a span of 13 bases. The CDR3 is 14 residues long. Germline CDR1 is LNHDA and CDR2 is SQIVND (reference sequence). The CDR3 region has the DNA TGTGCCAGTACTCCCTCCCGGTTCACAGATACGCAGTATTTT. This sequence encodes CASTPSRFTDTQYF.

The chain combines TRBV5-4 with TRBJ2-6; D not certain. Germline lookup yields CDR1 SGHNT and CDR2 YYREEE (reference sequence). The V end lost 4 bases, the J end lost 1 base, and 12 bases lay between the germline ends. The CDR3 has 16 residues. This CDR3 is CASSLDPESGANVLTF. The CDR3 nucleotides are TGTGCCAGCAGCCTGGACCCGGAGTCTGGGGCCAACGTCCTGACTTTC.

The J gene is TRBJ1-5, the V gene TRBV30; 8 nucleotides align to TRBD1. CDR3 size: 15 residues. CDR1 GTSNPN and CDR2 SVGIG come from the germline V gene (reference sequence). V shed 3 bases and J 5 bases; nucleotides not matched to a gene: 9. The CDR3 nucleotides read TGTGCCTGGAGGCCGGGACAGGAGTCTTATCAGCCCCAGCATTTT. It translates to CAWRPGQESYQPQHF.

This chain connects TRBV28 to TRBJ1-2, with 7 bases fitting TRBD1. After removal of 1 base from V and 0 bases from J, the junction contained 5 bases not matched to a gene. Germline CDR1 is MDHEN and CDR2 is SYDVKM. The CDR3 contains 16 residues. In DNA form, the CDR3 reads TGTGCCAGCAGTTTATTAGGGACAGCCTCTAACTATGGCTACACCTTC. Its protein product is CASSLLGTASNYGYTF.

This clone was seen once. The chain has TRBV25-1 and TRBJ2-7; 7 bases line up with TRBD2. CDR1 and CDR2 (germline): MGHDK, SYGVNS. The junction had 12 bases not matched to a gene; V was cut back by 1 base and J by 0 bases. The CDR3 runs 18 residues. CDR3 sequence: CASSEFPGRELSSYEQYF. Here the CDR3 DNA reads TGTGCCAGCAGTGAATTCCCGGGGCGGGAGCTAAGCTCCTACGAGCAGTACTTC.

This chain uses TRBV5-1 with TRBJ1-2; D not certain. The CDR3 has 13 residues. Trimming removed 1 base from V and 2 bases from J, with 6 bases in between. Germline V gene lookup returns CDR1 SGHRS and CDR2 YFSETQ. The DNA of the CDR3 is TGCGCCAGCAGCTTGAAAGGAAACTATGGCTACACCTTC. It codes for CASSLKGNYGYTF.

The chain uses TRBV6-6 and TRBJ1-1; D is undetermined. The CDR3 is 14 residues long. Germline assignment: CDR1 MNHNY and CDR2 SVGAGI (reference sequence). V lost 2 bases and J 1 base, leaving 8 bases between the germline ends. CDR3 region: CASSYPVKNTEAFF. The CDR3 DNA sequence: TGTGCCAGCAGTTACCCCGTGAAGAACACTGAAGCTTTCTTT.

The chain links TRBV7-3 to TRBJ2-7; 9 bases fit TRBD2. V dropped 4 bases and J dropped 0; count of bases not matched to a gene: 4. From germline, CDR1 is SGHTA and CDR2 FQGTGA. CDR3 length: 15 amino acids. CDR3: CASSSYSGSSYEQYF. In DNA form, the CDR3 reads TGTGCCAGCAGCTCTTATAGCGGGAGCTCCTACGAGCAGTACTTC.

The gene calls are TRBV7-2 and TRBJ2-3; a weak D match, TRBD1 (6 bases). Germline V gives CDR1 SGHTA, CDR2 FQGNSA. This CDR3 has 15 residues. Trimming removed 8 bases from V and 0 bases from J, with 15 bases in between. In nucleotides, the CDR3 is TGTGCCAGCGCACAGGGCGAGCCTAGCACAGATACGCAGTATTTT. Encoded protein: CASAQGEPSTDTQYF. Full variable domain (rest looked up from reference TRBV7-2 and TRBJ2-3): GAGVSQSPSNKVTEKGKDVELRCDPISGHTALYWYRQSLGQGLEFLIYFQGNSAPDKSGLPSDRFSAERTGGSVSTLTIQRTQQEDSAVYLCASAQGEPSTDTQYFGPGTRLTVL.